These 20 T cell receptor beta chains originate from one sample sequenced in a study of cytomegalovirus exposure and HLA in healthy donors. PCR used 60 Vbeta primers and 13 Jbeta primers. Sequenced by immunoSEQ multiplex PCR; TCRdb stores in-frame clones only, minus some. The sample has about 50,000 clones, approximately 77% seen once. Sequencing was done on a sample of PBMCs. Every receptor here comes from a woman aged 45-60 years in good health and CMV-seronegative.

This clone came up a few times. The chain couples TRBV9 to TRBJ1-5; the D is unclear. Trimming removed 3 bases at V and 5 bases at J, with 12 bases between. The CDR3 is made up of 14 amino acids. Germline V gene lookup returns CDR1 SGDLS and CDR2 YYNGEE. CDR3 nucleotide sequence: TGTGCCAGCAGCGCCGCGGGCACCGATCAGCCCCAGCATTTT. Protein: CASSAAGTDQPQHF.

This chain links TRBV25-1 with TRBJ1-6; D perhaps matches TRBD1 (5 bases). The V gene's germline CDR1 is MGHDK and CDR2 SYGVNS. CDR3 size: 13 residues. With 4 bases removed from V and 13 bases from J, the gap between germline ends came to 14 bases. CDR3 sequence (DNA): TGTGCCAGCAGTGTACAGGTGGGTCAGCCCCTCCACTTT. Protein product: CASSVQVGQPLHF.

This rearrangement joins TRBV2 to TRBJ2-5; the match to TRBD1 covers 8 bases. The CDR3 is 15 amino acids. The ends lost 4 bases at V and 2 bases at J; junction bases unmatched: 6. The germline V gene encodes CDR1 SNHLY and CDR2 FYNNEI. This CDR3 is CASSAFWTGQETQYF. DNA for the CDR3: TGTGCCAGCAGTGCTTTCTGGACAGGGCAAGAGACCCAGTACTTC.

The genes are TRBV4-2 and TRBJ1-4, with D maybe TRBD1 (6 bases). This CDR3 is built from 15 residues. Trimming left V 1 base short and J 7 bases short, with 13 bases between. Germline V gene sequence: CDR1 LGHNA, CDR2 YNFKEQ. Written as DNA, the CDR3 is TGTGCCAGCAGCCAAGGGCAGGGGATGAGTGAAAAACTGTTTTTT. The encoded protein is CASSQGQGMSEKLFF.

V is TRBV10-2 and J is TRBJ1-3; D not resolved. The CDR3 is made up of 11 amino acids. From germline, CDR1 is WSHSY and CDR2 SAAADI. V was cut by 7 bases and J by 3 bases, with 4 bases left in between. The chain's CDR3 is CASNSGNTIYF. The CDR3 bases are TGCGCCAGCAATAGTGGAAACACCATATATTTT.

The chain recombines TRBV7-2 with TRBJ1-4, with TRBD1 identical over 7 bases. J lost 10 bases, V lost 4 bases, and 6 bases had no gene match. Germline CDR1 reads SGHTA; CDR2 reads FQGNSA. This CDR3 spans 13 amino acids. The chain's CDR3 is CASSSQGVGKLFF. The CDR3 DNA follows: TGTGCCAGCAGCTCCCAGGGGGTAGGAAAACTGTTTTTT.

The chain joins TRBV19 to TRBJ2-5; TRBD1 matches at 10 bases. The CDR3 contains 20 residues. CDR1 LNHDA and CDR2 SQIVND come from the germline V gene (reference sequence). V was pared by 2 bases and J by 8 bases, with 23 bases of the junction left unmatched. CDR3 nucleotide sequence: TGTGCCAGTAGTATATCCGGGACAGGGGAGTTCGTAGCGGCCCAAAAAACCCAGTACTTC. It translates to CASSISGTGEFVAAQKTQYF.

The J gene is TRBJ2-3, the V gene TRBV27, with no clear D. The CDR3 totals 14 residues. Between the trimmed V and J ends, which lost 3 bases and 4 bases, there was a span of 11 bases. Germline lookup yields CDR1 MNHEY and CDR2 SMNVEV (reference sequence). The CDR3 loop reads CASSFESVPDTQYF. DNA of the CDR3: TGTGCCAGCAGTTTCGAGAGCGTCCCAGATACGCAGTATTTT.

The CDR3 sequence is CASSLMAGQETQYF. The DNA for the CDR3 is TGTGCCAGCAGCTTAATGGCGGGTCAAGAGACCCAGTACTTC. The V call is TRBV7-6, the J call TRBJ2-5; possible D gene TRBD2, 5 bases. Per the germline V gene, CDR1 is SGHVS and CDR2 is FNYEAQ. V was trimmed by 2 bases and J by 2 bases, leaving 9 bases between them. This CDR3 has 14 amino acids.

The chain links TRBV7-2 to TRBJ1-1; D is possibly TRBD1 (6 bases). Germline loops: CDR1 SGHTA, CDR2 FQGNSA. The CDR3 loop spans 13 amino acids. Trimming stripped 1 base from V and 7 bases from J, with 10 bases between. The CDR3 coding sequence is TGTGCCAGCAGCTTAGGTAGGGGGGGTGAAGCTTTCTTT. Protein: CASSLGRGGEAFF.

On this clone: Different DNA sequences within this sample yield the same CDR3. This chain connects TRBV2 to TRBJ2-7; 10 bases line up with TRBD1. The V and J ends lost 6 bases and 3 bases, in that order; junction bases with no gene match: 2. The CDR3 runs to 13 residues. CDR1 and CDR2 from the germline V gene are SNHLY and FYNNEI. The CDR3 sequence: CASSGTGDYEQYF. CDR3 nucleotide sequence: TGTGCCAGCAGCGGGACAGGGGACTACGAGCAGTACTTC.

The chain is built from TRBV9 and TRBJ2-3, with D possibly TRBD2 on 5 matching bases. The V end was cut by 0 bases, the J end by 2 bases, with 7 bases between. From germline, CDR1 is SGDLS and CDR2 YYNGEE. The CDR3 sequence is 14 residues long. The CDR3 DNA follows: TGTGCCAGCAGCGTAGGGAGGTACACAGATACGCAGTATTTT. It specifies CASSVGRYTDTQYF.

The chain links TRBV2 to TRBJ1-1, with 7 bases fitting TRBD1. The junction had 2 bases not matched to a gene; V was cut back by 4 bases and J by 3 bases. The CDR3 length is 13 residues. Germline loops: CDR1 SNHLY, CDR2 FYNNEI. In nucleotides, the CDR3 is TGTGCCAGCAGTGGGCAGGGGGACACTGAAGCTTTCTTT. Its translation is CASSGQGDTEAFF.

The chain is built from TRBV29-1 and TRBJ2-6, with D possibly TRBD2 on 6 matching bases. CDR3 length equals 14 residues. Germline lookup yields CDR1 SQVTM and CDR2 ANQGSEA. Trimming stripped 5 bases from V and 2 bases from J, with 10 bases between. For the CDR3, the DNA is TGCAGCGTTAGGTCGGGGGCTGGGGCCAACGTCCTGACTTTC. Its translation is CSVRSGAGANVLTF.

CDR3: CASSLEGSGYTF. In DNA, the CDR3 is TGTGCCAGCAGCTTAGAGGGGAGCGGCTACACCTTC. The V gene is TRBV11-2, the J gene TRBJ1-2, with D unresolved. There are 12 residues in the CDR3. Germline CDR1 SGHAT, CDR2 FQNNGV. V lost 0 bases and J lost 8, with 7 bases in between. The full variable domain, with the rest looked up from reference TRBV11-2 and TRBJ1-2, is EAGVAQSPRYKIIEKRQSVAFWCNPISGHATLYWYQQILGQGPKLLIQFQNNGVVDDSQLPKDRFSAERLKGVDSTLKIQPAKLEDSAVYLCASSLEGSGYTFGSGTRLTVV.

V and J are TRBV7-2 and TRBJ2-7; possible D gene TRBD1, 5 bases. V was pared by 8 bases and J by 3 bases, with 14 bases between. From germline, CDR1 is SGHTA and CDR2 FQGNSA. The CDR3 has 13 residues. CDR3 DNA sequence: TGTGCCAGCGCCCTAGGGGTCAGCTACGAGCAGTACTTC. Encoded protein: CASALGVSYEQYF.

The V and J genes are TRBV29-1 and TRBJ1-2; the D gene is possibly TRBD1 (6 bases). Trimming removed 6 bases at V and 5 bases at J, with 16 bases between. The CDR3 consists of 13 residues. Germline V gene lookup returns CDR1 SQVTM and CDR2 ANQGSEA. CDR3 sequence: CSVLQGGSYGYTF. The CDR3 region has the DNA TGCAGCGTCCTACAGGGTGGGTCTTATGGCTACACCTTC. Full variable domain (rest looked up from reference TRBV29-1 and TRBJ1-2): SAVISQKPSRDICQRGTSLTIQCQVDSQVTMMFWYRQQPGQSLTLIATANQGSEATYESGFVIDKFPISRPNLTFSTLTVSNMSPEDSSIYLCSVLQGGSYGYTFGSGTRLTVV.

The gene calls are TRBV19 and TRBJ1-5, with 11 bases matching TRBD1. V gave up 8 bases and J gave up 5 bases; unmatched junction bases: 8. Germline lookup yields CDR1 LNHDA and CDR2 SQIVND (reference sequence). The CDR3 is 15 amino acids. The CDR3 coding sequence is TGTGCCAGTCGACGGGAGGGACAGGGGGATCAGCCCCAGCATTTT. This codes for CASRREGQGDQPQHF.

The chain uses TRBV18 and TRBJ1-2; a possible D gene is TRBD1 (5 bases). CDR1 and CDR2 (germline): KGHSH, LQKENI. The CDR3 sequence is 14 residues long. The V and J ends lost 2 bases and 4 bases respectively, with 11 bases between them. The CDR3 nucleotides read TGTGCCAGCTCACCAAGGGAGGGGCCCTATGGCTACACCTTC. Translated, it gives CASSPREGPYGYTF. Based on the CDR3 plus reference TRBV18 and TRBJ1-2, the full variable domain is NAGVMQNPRHLVRRRGQEARLRCSPMKGHSHVYWYRQLPEEGLKFMVYLQKENIIDESGMPKERFSAEFPKEGPSILRIQQVVRGDSAAYFCASSPREGPYGYTFGSGTRLTVV.

V and J are TRBV6-6 and TRBJ2-2; a weak D match, TRBD1 (5 bases). This CDR3 has 16 residues. Trimming stripped 5 bases from V and 3 bases from J, with 16 bases between. Germline lookup yields CDR1 MNHNY and CDR2 SVGAGI (reference sequence). Here the CDR3 DNA reads TGTGCCAGCAGTCCCGGCCAGGGAAAAGACACCGGGGAGCTGTTTTTT. As protein: CASSPGQGKDTGELFF.